Shown below are 30 T cell receptor beta chains from a single sample sequenced in a study of radiation and T cells in renal cell carcinoma. The sample's time point: baseline pretreatment blood. Sample treatment: 15 Gy SBRT to primary tumor, nephrectomy 4 weeks later. TCRdb's copy holds only in-frame clones and misses some; the assay was immunoSEQ multiplex PCR. The sample comprises about 140,000 clones, less than 90% of which are singletons, and roughly a quarter rests with the top ten. The source material was blood, sampled from a patient whose treatment included radiotherapy and nephrectomy. The source of these receptors is a woman aged 45-59 years with renal cell carcinoma.

V is TRBV5-1 and J is TRBJ1-1; TRBD1 is a possible D gene (6 bases). Germline values: CDR1 SGHRS, CDR2 YFSETQ. The CDR3 is 15 residues long. Trimming took off 4 bases at V and 3 bases at J, with 16 bases between the two ends. The CDR3 spells CASSRRTAGDTEAFF. CDR3 nucleotide sequence: TGCGCCAGCAGCCGACGGACAGCCGGCGACACTGAAGCTTTCTTT.

The chain employs TRBV4-2 and TRBJ2-7; D gene uncertain. The CDR3 sequence is 14 residues long. V was pared by 0 bases and J by 4 bases, with 10 bases between. Germline V CDR1 and CDR2: LGHNA, YNFKEQ. The CDR3 region has the DNA TGTGCCAGCAGCCAAGAAATGTTGAGTTACGAGCAGTACTTC. It specifies CASSQEMLSYEQYF.

The chain uses TRBV4-2 and TRBJ2-3; TRBD2 matches 8 bases. The CDR3 is 17 residues long. The V gene's germline CDR1 is LGHNA and CDR2 YNFKEQ. The junction had 9 bases not matched to a gene; V was cut back by 0 bases and J by 4 bases. This CDR3 is CASSQDNSGSGPDTQYF. For the CDR3, the DNA is TGTGCCAGCAGCCAAGATAACAGCGGGAGTGGCCCAGATACGCAGTATTTT.

The chain uses TRBV4-3 and TRBJ2-5; D is possibly TRBD1 (5 bases). The CDR3 length is 14 residues. V was clipped by 0 bases and J by 5 bases, with 10 bases between them. Germline assignment: CDR1 LGHNA and CDR2 YSLEER. The DNA of the CDR3 is TGCGCCAGCAGCCAAGATGTGGGGCGGGAGACCCAGTACTTC. Translation: CASSQDVGRETQYF.

This clone has at least ten counts. CDR3 sequence reads: CASRPDRAKEQFF. The CDR3 DNA reads as TGTGCCAGCAGACCGGACAGGGCCAAGGAGCAGTTCTTC. The chain uses TRBV2 and TRBJ2-1; 8 nucleotides match TRBD1. Germline loops: CDR1 SNHLY, CDR2 FYNNEI. This CDR3 contains 13 residues. J gave up 10 bases and V 6 bases, and 8 bases lay outside the gene matches.

This clone was picked up one time. This chain links TRBV28 with TRBJ1-2, with TRBD1 as a possible D gene (6 bases). CDR1 and CDR2 from the germline V gene are MDHEN and SYDVKM. Trimming pared 5 bases from V and 6 bases from J, leaving 10 bases between. This CDR3 comprises 12 residues. CDR3 sequence: CASSLGGDGYTF. The CDR3, as DNA: TGTGCCAGCAGTCTAGGGGGGGATGGCTACACCTTC.

In its sample, this clone was seen a few times. The chain combines TRBV15 with TRBJ1-1, with 7 nucleotides matching TRBD1. With 5 bases clipped from V and 1 base from J, the junction kept 4 bases outside the gene matches. Germline CDR1 LNHNV, CDR2 YYDKDF (reference sequence). The CDR3 contains 14 residues. The CDR3 DNA reads as TGTGCCACCAGCCGTGACAGGGCGAACACTGAAGCTTTCTTT. This translates into CATSRDRANTEAFF.

The rearrangement uses TRBV2 and TRBJ2-3; D not certain. V was shortened by 4 bases and J by 2 bases, with 4 bases between the two germline ends. The germline V gene encodes CDR1 SNHLY and CDR2 FYNNEI. The CDR3 is 12 amino acids. In DNA, the CDR3 is TGTGCCAGCAGTGGATACACAGATACGCAGTATTTT. Its protein product is CASSGYTDTQYF.

This chain uses TRBV5-1 with TRBJ2-2; 9 bases are a match to TRBD1. V gave up 4 bases and J gave up 7 bases; unmatched junction bases: 8. The CDR3 spans 15 residues. CDR1 and CDR2 (germline): SGHRS, YFSETQ. CDR3 in DNA: TGCGCCAGCAGCGGGAGGACAGGGGAAAACGGGGAGCTGTTTTTT. Translated, it gives CASSGRTGENGELFF. The full variable domain, its missing parts supplied by reference TRBV5-1 and TRBJ2-2, is KAGVTQTPRYLIKTRGQQVTLSCSPISGHRSVSWYQQTPGQGLQFLFEYFSETQRNKGNFPGRFSGRQFSNSRSEMNVSTLELGDSALYLCASSGRTGENGELFFGEGSRLTVL.

The chain carries TRBV9 and TRBJ2-3, with D uncertain. V gave up 0 bases and J gave up 2 bases, with 10 bases separating them. Germline assignment: CDR1 SGDLS and CDR2 YYNGEE. The CDR3 has 15 amino acids. CDR3 bases: TGTGCCAGCAGCGTAGTTCTGGGGTTCACAGATACGCAGTATTTT. Its translation: CASSVVLGFTDTQYF.

This clone has a single count. The rearrangement joins TRBV7-9 to TRBJ2-6; unclear D gene. V was shortened by 6 bases and J by 0 bases, with 6 bases between the two germline ends. The germline gives CDR1 SEHNR, CDR2 FQNEAQ (reference sequence). This CDR3 has 14 residues. The CDR3 protein is CASRPSSGANVLTF. In nucleotides, the CDR3 is TGTGCCAGCAGACCTAGCTCTGGGGCCAACGTCCTGACTTTC.

This chain joins TRBV4-3 and TRBJ1-1, with TRBD1 matching over 10 bases. The V gene end was trimmed by 5 bases and the J gene end by 4 bases; junction bases not matched to a gene: 7. The CDR3 covers 15 residues. Per the germline V gene, CDR1 is LGHNA and CDR2 is YSLEER. The DNA of the CDR3 is TGCGCCAGCAGCTGGAGACAGGGGGCGGGCACTGAAGCTTTCTTT. As protein: CASSWRQGAGTEAFF.

CDR3: CASSPGQGARETQYF. CDR3 bases: TGTGCCAGCAGCCCAGGACAGGGGGCGCGGGAGACCCAGTACTTC. The V and J genes are TRBV4-2 and TRBJ2-5; 11 bases agree with TRBD1. Germline V lookup: CDR1 LGHNA, CDR2 YNFKEQ. The CDR3 consists of 15 residues. The junction had 6 bases not matched to a gene; V was cut back by 4 bases and J by 5 bases.

The chain recombines TRBV5-1 with TRBJ2-7, with 7 bases aligning to TRBD1. The CDR3 is 12 amino acids. CDR1 is SGHRS, CDR2 YFSETQ, per germline. J was trimmed by 6 bases and V by 4 bases; bases with no gene match: 4. The CDR3 sequence is CASSHAGGEQYF. The CDR3 region has the DNA TGCGCCAGCAGCCACGCAGGGGGCGAGCAGTACTTC.

The chain employs TRBV7-2 and TRBJ2-7; 9 bases line up with TRBD2. The CDR3 covers 16 residues. J lost 4 bases, V lost 4 bases, and 11 bases had no gene match. The germline CDR1 and CDR2 sequences are SGHTA and FQGNSA. CDR3: CASSSRSSGGTYEQYF. The CDR3, as DNA: TGTGCCAGCAGCTCCCGAAGTAGCGGGGGCACGTACGAGCAGTACTTC.

The chain carries TRBV28 and TRBJ1-4; D gene uncertain. CDR1 and CDR2 (germline): MDHEN, SYDVKM. This CDR3 is built from 13 residues. V was pared by 6 bases and J by 8 bases, with 13 bases between. CDR3 protein: CASRRGRAEKLFF. CDR3 DNA: TGTGCCAGCAGACGAGGGAGAGCGGAAAAACTGTTTTTT.

The chain uses TRBV9 and TRBJ2-1, with unresolved D. Trimming stripped 3 bases from V and 10 bases from J, with 14 bases between. This CDR3 is 13 amino acids long. Germline assignment: CDR1 SGDLS and CDR2 YYNGEE. The DNA of the CDR3 is TGTGCCAGCAGCGCCTATCCCGAGGCCGAGCAGTTCTTC. It is translated as CASSAYPEAEQFF.

V and J are TRBV25-1 and TRBJ1-3, with no clear D. V lost 2 bases and J 0 bases, leaving 8 bases between the germline ends. The CDR3 is 15 amino acids. Germline V gene lookup returns CDR1 MGHDK and CDR2 SYGVNS. In nucleotides, the CDR3 is TGTGCCAGCAGTGAACAGCGTAGCTCTGGAAACACCATATATTTT. It specifies CASSEQRSSGNTIYF.

J is TRBJ2-5 and V is TRBV9, with 8 positions matching TRBD1. After removal of 2 bases from V and 2 bases from J, the junction contained 2 bases not matched to a gene. CDR1 and CDR2 from the germline V gene are SGDLS and YYNGEE. This CDR3 has 14 amino acids. The CDR3 nucleotides are TGTGCCAGCAGCGTCCAGGGGGCGCAAGAGACCCAGTACTTC. This codes for CASSVQGAQETQYF.

The gene calls are TRBV27 and TRBJ2-2; D gene ambiguous. The CDR3 contains 14 residues. The germline V gene has CDR1 MNHEY and CDR2 SMNVEV (reference sequence). Trimming pared 8 bases from V and 0 bases from J, leaving 10 bases between. The CDR3 coding sequence is TGTGCCAGCGGGTGGCTAGCGAACACCGGGGAGCTGTTTTTT. Its translation is CASGWLANTGELFF.

CDR3 sequence reads: CASTSGGVDTEAFF. The CDR3 nucleotides are TGTGCCAGCACGTCAGGGGGCGTGGACACTGAAGCTTTCTTT. V usage is TRBV6-5 and J usage is TRBJ1-1, with TRBD1 matching 8 bases. Germline V gene sequence: CDR1 MNHEY, CDR2 SVGAGI. Trimming removed 7 bases from V and 3 bases from J; junction bases left unmatched: 7. This CDR3 contains 14 residues.

The chain employs TRBV14 and TRBJ1-3, with a tentative D call TRBD1 (5 bases). From germline, CDR1 is SGHDN and CDR2 FVKESK. The germline V and J ends were trimmed by 3 bases and 2 bases, with 17 bases remaining between them. The CDR3 covers 17 residues. DNA of the CDR3: TGTGCCAGCAGCCATTTACTTTTAGGACATGCTGGAAACACCATATATTTT. Encoded protein: CASSHLLLGHAGNTIYF.

A word on this clone: Other DNA sequences from this sample encode an identical CDR3 as well. This chain links TRBV7-9 with TRBJ2-7, with D uncertain. Germline-derived CDR1 and CDR2 are SEHNR and FQNEAQ (reference sequence). Trimming took 6 bases from V and 1 from J, leaving 4 bases between them. This CDR3 spans 11 amino acids. CDR3 in amino acids: CASSPSYEQYF. The CDR3 coding sequence is TGTGCCAGCAGTCCATCCTACGAGCAGTACTTC.

The rearrangement joins TRBV11-3 to TRBJ1-1; 8 bases fit TRBD1. V lost 5 bases and J lost 0; bases outside the gene matches: 5. The CDR3 has 15 residues. CDR1 SGHNT and CDR2 YENEEA come from the germline V gene. CDR3 sequence: CASSVGTGLNTEAFF. Here the CDR3 DNA reads TGTGCCAGCAGCGTCGGGACAGGTCTGAACACTGAAGCTTTCTTT.

J is TRBJ2-5 and V is TRBV6-6; D call uncertain. Germline V CDR1 and CDR2: MNHNY, SVGAGI (reference sequence). V was clipped by 2 bases and J by 5 bases, with 9 bases between them. The CDR3 totals 13 residues. CDR3 amino acids: CASSYPTQETQYF. The DNA for the CDR3 is TGTGCCAGCAGTTACCCCACCCAGGAGACCCAGTACTTC.

The CDR3 sequence is CASSSLEGTYEQYF. The DNA for the CDR3 is TGTGCCAGCAGTTCCCTGGAGGGAACCTACGAGCAGTACTTC. The chain joins TRBV6-5 to TRBJ2-7; a possible D gene is TRBD2 (6 bases). CDR3 length: 14 residues. V lost 4 bases, J lost 2 bases, and 12 bases lay in between. Germline values: CDR1 MNHEY, CDR2 SVGAGI.

This clone was seen only once. The chain couples TRBV5-4 to TRBJ2-7, with D perhaps assigned TRBD1 or TRBD2 (6 bases each). The CDR3 runs 17 residues. Germline CDR1 reads SGHNT; CDR2 reads YYREEE (reference sequence). Trimming removed 4 bases at V and 2 bases at J, with 22 bases between. This CDR3 is CASSPLGGGSGAYEQYF. CDR3 bases: TGTGCCAGCAGCCCCCTCGGGGGCGGGTCTGGAGCCTACGAGCAGTACTTC.

The chain uses TRBV18 and TRBJ1-1; no definite D call. The CDR3 totals 12 residues. V gave up 2 bases and J gave up 9 bases, with 10 bases separating them. Germline lookup yields CDR1 KGHSH and CDR2 LQKENI. The CDR3 DNA is TGTGCCAGCTCACCAGGTGATGGGCAAGCTTTCTTT. This codes for CASSPGDGQAFF.

V is TRBV28 and J is TRBJ2-7; D not resolved. Germline CDR1 MDHEN, CDR2 SYDVKM. The V end lost 4 bases, the J end lost 3 bases, and 4 bases lay between the germline ends. The CDR3 consists of 11 residues. This chain's CDR3 is CASSSNYEQYF. In DNA, the CDR3 is TGTGCCAGCAGTTCGAACTACGAGCAGTACTTC.

The chain is built from TRBV6-6 and TRBJ2-3; unclear D gene. The CDR3 consists of 14 residues. V gave up 2 bases and J gave up 4 bases, with 10 bases separating them. Germline V gene lookup returns CDR1 MNHNY and CDR2 SVGAGI (reference sequence). The CDR3 reads CASSYLRTADTQYF. CDR3 DNA sequence: TGTGCCAGCAGTTACCTCCGGACGGCAGATACGCAGTATTTT.